A selection of T cell receptor beta chains follows, all from one sample in a study of OX40 agonist ivuxolimab in advanced cancers. Profiled with immunoSEQ multiplex PCR; TCRdb holds only in-frame clones, not every one. The repertoire includes under 70,000 clones, roughly 85% of them detected once, and roughly 2% sits in the top ten. The sequencing here drew on CD4+ or CD8+ T cells sorted from blood, taken in a trial of the OX40 agonist ivuxolimab. The receptors derive from an adult with an advanced solid tumor such as melanoma, head and neck, liver or kidney cancer. Both conserved end residues are part of each CDR3. A D gene is named only where the DNA matches it firmly.

v_gene: TRBV14
j_gene: TRBJ2-5
d_gene: TRBD2
CDR3aa: CASSPASGQETQYF
CDR3nt: TGTGCCAGCAGCCCTGCTAGCGGTCAAGAGACCCAGTACTTC

v_gene: TRBV6-1
j_gene: TRBJ1-2
d_gene: TRBD1
CDR3aa: CASSEEVKGTAAGYGYTF
CDR3nt: TGTGCCAGCAGTGAAGAAGTAAAGGGGACAGCCGCTGGCTATGGCTACACCTTC

v_gene: TRBV28
j_gene: TRBJ2-7
d_gene: TRBD2
CDR3aa: CASRQAGGPQVLYEQYF
CDR3nt: TGTGCCAGCAGGCAAGCGGGAGGGCCTCAGGTCCTTTACGAGCAGTACTTC

v_gene: TRBV4-2
j_gene: TRBJ2-3
d_gene: NA
CDR3aa: CASSATGTLSGTDTQYF
CDR3nt: TGTGCCAGCAGCGCTACGGGAACCCTAAGCGGCACAGATACGCAGTATTTT

v_gene: TRBV20-1
j_gene: TRBJ2-5
d_gene: NA
CDR3aa: CSARGRETQYF
CDR3nt: TGCAGTGCTAGGGGGCGCGAGACCCAGTACTTC

v_gene: TRBV27
j_gene: TRBJ1-1
d_gene: TRBD1
CDR3aa: CASKELRGRDGFTEAFF
CDR3nt: TGTGCCAGCAAAGAACTCAGGGGGCGGGATGGGTTCACTGAAGCTTTCTTT

v_gene: TRBV2
j_gene: TRBJ2-4
d_gene: NA
CDR3aa: CASSDWRLNIQYF
CDR3nt: TGTGCCAGCAGTGATTGGCGGTTAAACATTCAGTACTTC

v_gene: TRBV9
j_gene: TRBJ1-2
d_gene: NA
CDR3aa: CASSGGSATVRYTF
CDR3nt: TGTGCCAGCAGCGGCGGGTCAGCTACAGTAAGATACACCTTC

v_gene: TRBV7-3
j_gene: TRBJ2-2
d_gene: NA
CDR3aa: CASSLSGGAGNTGELFF
CDR3nt: TGTGCCAGCAGCTTAAGCGGAGGGGCTGGGAACACCGGGGAGCTGTTTTTT

v_gene: TRBV5-6
j_gene: TRBJ2-5
d_gene: TRBD2
CDR3aa: CASSLVASGTETQYF
CDR3nt: TGTGCCAGCAGCTTGGTGGCTAGCGGGACAGAGACCCAGTACTTC